These 17 T cell receptor beta chains were sequenced from one sample in a study of T-cell memory formation after mild COVID-19. TCRdb reprocessed the 5' RACE reads via MiXCR and lists one record per CDR3 protein. The sample carries tens of thousands of distinct CDR3 sequences, approximately 15% recorded once. The sequenced sample was PBMCs or a T cell subset sorted from them (not recorded which). All receptors come from a man aged 18 to 29 who had mild COVID-19 (a few samples of this study predate the infection). Cell type and time point are not known.

V gene TRBV29-1 combines with J gene TRBJ1-3; D is possibly TRBD1 (5 bases). Germline-derived CDR1 and CDR2 are SQVTM and ANQGSEA. V lost 6 bases and J 0 bases, leaving 9 bases between the germline ends. The CDR3 contains 13 residues. The CDR3 protein is CSVRAISGNTIYF. The CDR3 DNA is TGCAGCGTCAGGGCGATCTCTGGAAACACCATATATTTT.

V gene TRBV10-3 combines with J gene TRBJ1-4; 7 bases are shared with TRBD1. Germline V CDR1 and CDR2: ENHRY, SYGVKD. CDR3 length equals 11 residues. The ends lost 2 bases at V and 15 bases at J; junction bases unmatched: 3. For the CDR3, the DNA is TGTGCCATCAGTGAGCAGGGGGGTTTGTTTTTT. As protein: CAISEQGGLFF.

J is TRBJ1-1 and V is TRBV7-9; maybe TRBD1 (6 bases). CDR1 and CDR2 (germline): SEHNR, FQNEAQ (reference sequence). The length of the CDR3 is 11 residues. V was pared by 3 bases and J by 8 bases, with 7 bases between. The CDR3 coding sequence is TGTGCCAGCAGCTTTGACAGGGAAGCTTTCTTT. Translated: CASSFDREAFF.

This clonotype came up many times. This rearrangement joins TRBV12-5 to TRBJ2-7; 9 nucleotides agree with TRBD1. Trimming cost V 7 bases and J 3 bases; bases outside gene matches: 7. From germline, CDR1 is LGHNT and CDR2 FRNRAP. CDR3 size: 14 residues. CDR3 DNA: TGTGCTAGTGCCCAATCGGGACAGGGCTACGAGCAGTACTTC. Its translation is CASAQSGQGYEQYF.

This clonotype was detected a few times. The genes are TRBV4-3 and TRBJ1-2, with a possible D match to TRBD1 (5 bases). Germline V gene lookup returns CDR1 LGHNA and CDR2 YSLEER. V was shortened by 1 base and J by 8 bases, with 11 bases between the two germline ends. CDR3 length equals 13 residues. This CDR3 is CASSQGAGSGYTF. For the CDR3, the DNA is TGCGCCAGCAGCCAAGGCGCAGGGTCCGGCTACACCTTC.

The sample holds a few counts of this clonotype. The genes are TRBV20-1 and TRBJ2-2; possibly TRBD2 for D (5 bases). Trimming cost V 3 bases and J 3 bases, with 14 bases left between them. The CDR3 totals 15 residues. Germline V gives CDR1 DFQATT, CDR2 SNEGSKA (reference sequence). CDR3 sequence reads: CSASIPGSYTGELFF. In DNA form, the CDR3 reads TGCAGTGCTAGTATCCCGGGGTCGTACACCGGGGAGCTGTTTTTT.

This clonotype was picked up a small number of times. The chain combines TRBV11-2 with TRBJ1-5; TRBD1 might be the D (6 bases). Trimming pared 5 bases from V and 1 base from J, leaving 12 bases between. Per germline, CDR1 SGHAT and CDR2 FQNNGV. The CDR3 spans 15 residues. As DNA, the CDR3 is TGTGCCAGCAGCAAAGGGACATCCAGCAATCAGCCCCAGCATTTT. It specifies CASSKGTSSNQPQHF.

J is TRBJ2-3 and V is TRBV9; 12 bases line up with TRBD1. CDR3 length: 16 amino acids. The germline CDR1 and CDR2 sequences are SGDLS and YYNGEE. V was clipped by 4 bases and J by 4 bases; unmatched bases: 7. This chain's CDR3 is CASSTPGQGAADTQYF. For the CDR3, the DNA is TGTGCCAGCAGCACCCCGGGACAGGGGGCGGCAGATACGCAGTATTTT. The full variable domain, rest sourced from reference TRBV9 and TRBJ2-3, is DSGVTQTPKHLITATGQRVTLRCSPRSGDLSVYWYQQSLDQGLQFLIQYYNGEERAKGNILERFSAQQFPDLHSELNLSSLELGDSALYFCASSTPGQGAADTQYFGPGTRLTVL.

This clonotype was seen once. V gene TRBV27 combines with J gene TRBJ2-1; a weak D match, TRBD1 (7 bases). Per germline, CDR1 MNHEY and CDR2 SMNVEV (reference sequence). Trimming pared 1 base from V and 0 bases from J, leaving 10 bases between. CDR3 size: 16 residues. In DNA form, the CDR3 reads TGTGCCAGCAGTTTATGGGGGGACAGCTCCTACAATGAGCAGTTCTTC. Amino acid sequence: CASSLWGDSSYNEQFF.

This clonotype was counted at least ten times. The chain carries TRBV4-1 and TRBJ2-3; either TRBD1 or TRBD2 may fit D (5 bases each). Germline assignment: CDR1 MGHRA and CDR2 YSYEKL. V was clipped by 0 bases and J by 4 bases, with 8 bases between them. There are 14 residues in the CDR3. DNA of the CDR3: TGCGCCAGCAGCCAAGATCTGGGGGCAGATACGCAGTATTTT. This translates into CASSQDLGADTQYF.

The chain employs TRBV6-5 and TRBJ2-7, with TRBD1 matching 7 bases. CDR1 is MNHEY and CDR2 is SVGAGI in the germline V gene. The CDR3 length is 13 residues. The V gene end was trimmed by 5 bases and the J gene end by 3 bases; junction bases not matched to a gene: 4. The CDR3 region has the DNA TGTGCCAGCAGTACATACAGGGGCTACGAGCAGTACTTC. Amino acid sequence: CASSTYRGYEQYF.

J is TRBJ2-7 and V is TRBV4-1; D may be TRBD1 (5 bases). This CDR3 region has 17 residues. Germline V CDR1 and CDR2: MGHRA, YSYEKL. Deletions cut 3 bases from V and 2 bases from J, with 20 bases between. The CDR3 nucleotides read TGCGCCAGCAGCCAGGATCCTCCCGCACAGGAACCCTACGAGCAGTACTTC. Translated, it gives CASSQDPPAQEPYEQYF.

This clonotype was seen at least ten times. The V and J genes are TRBV5-1 and TRBJ2-7; TRBD2 agrees at 9 bases. The trim removed 2 bases at V and 4 bases at J, leaving 7 bases unmatched. CDR1 SGHRS and CDR2 YFSETQ come from the germline V gene. This CDR3 region has 15 residues. CDR3 nucleotides: TGCGCCAGCAGCTTTAGCAGCGGGGGGCCTTACGAGCAGTACTTC. This encodes CASSFSSGGPYEQYF.

This clonotype came up a few times. The V gene is TRBV7-9, the J gene TRBJ2-1; 7 bases fit TRBD1. CDR3 length: 15 amino acids. V trimming: 5 bases; J trimming: 1 base; junction bases outside the gene matches: 5. Germline CDR1 reads SEHNR; CDR2 reads FQNEAQ (reference sequence). This CDR3 is CASSDREKSYNEQFF. The CDR3 DNA reads as TGTGCCAGCAGCGACAGGGAGAAGTCCTACAATGAGCAGTTCTTC.

This clonotype appeared a few times. The chain combines TRBV27 with TRBJ2-5, with a possible D match to TRBD2 (6 bases). Trimming removed 6 bases from V and 4 bases from J, with 15 bases in between. CDR3 length: 14 amino acids. Germline V gene data show CDR1 as MNHEY and CDR2 as SMNVEV (reference sequence). The CDR3 nucleotides read TGTGCCAGCAGATCAGGGTGGGGGGTAGAGACCCAGTACTTC. Translated, it gives CASRSGWGVETQYF.

This chain joins TRBV30 and TRBJ1-1; the D gene is possibly TRBD1 (5 bases). V dropped 2 bases and J dropped 3 bases, with 10 bases sitting between them. Germline CDR1 is GTSNPN and CDR2 is SVGIG (reference sequence). This CDR3 has 13 residues. DNA for the CDR3: TGTGCCTGGAGTCCGGGGACGGACACTGAAGCTTTCTTT. This gives the protein CAWSPGTDTEAFF.

The rearrangement uses TRBV29-1 and TRBJ1-2, with 7 bases aligning to TRBD1. CDR1 SQVTM and CDR2 ANQGSEA come from the germline V gene. V was clipped by 8 bases and J by 2 bases; unmatched bases: 8. CDR3 length: 13 amino acids. The CDR3 loop is CSTTQGINYGYTF. The CDR3 DNA follows: TGCAGCACCACACAGGGGATAAACTATGGCTACACCTTC.